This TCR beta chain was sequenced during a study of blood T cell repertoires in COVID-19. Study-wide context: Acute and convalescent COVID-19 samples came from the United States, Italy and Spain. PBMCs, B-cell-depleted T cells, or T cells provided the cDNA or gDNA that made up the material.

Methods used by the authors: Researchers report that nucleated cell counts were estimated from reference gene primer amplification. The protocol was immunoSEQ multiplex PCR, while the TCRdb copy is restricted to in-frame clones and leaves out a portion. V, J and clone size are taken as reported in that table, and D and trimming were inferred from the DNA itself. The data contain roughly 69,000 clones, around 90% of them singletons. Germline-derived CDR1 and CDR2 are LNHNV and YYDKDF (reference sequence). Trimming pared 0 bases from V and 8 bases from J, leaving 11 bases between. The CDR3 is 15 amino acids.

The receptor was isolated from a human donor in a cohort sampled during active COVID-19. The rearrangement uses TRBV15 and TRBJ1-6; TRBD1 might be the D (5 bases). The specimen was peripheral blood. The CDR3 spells CATSRDSIGDSPLHF. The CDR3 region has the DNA TGTGCCACCAGCAGAGATAGCATAGGGGATTCACCCCTCCACTTT.